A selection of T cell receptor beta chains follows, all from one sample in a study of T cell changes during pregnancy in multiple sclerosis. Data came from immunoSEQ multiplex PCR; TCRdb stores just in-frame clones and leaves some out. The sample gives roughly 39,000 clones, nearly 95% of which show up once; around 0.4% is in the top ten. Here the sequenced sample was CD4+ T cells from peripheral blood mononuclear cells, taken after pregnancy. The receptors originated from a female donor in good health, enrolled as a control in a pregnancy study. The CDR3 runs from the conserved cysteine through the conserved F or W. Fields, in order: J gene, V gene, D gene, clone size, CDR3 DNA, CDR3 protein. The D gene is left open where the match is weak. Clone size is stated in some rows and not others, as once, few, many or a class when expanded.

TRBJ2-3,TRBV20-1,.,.,TGCAGTGCCTCCACAGGAGATACGCAGTATTTT,CSASTGDTQYF
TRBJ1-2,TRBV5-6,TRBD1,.,TGTGCCAGCAGCCATGGACAGGTGAATGGCTACACCTTC,CASSHGQVNGYTF
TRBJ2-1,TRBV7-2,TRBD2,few,TGTGCCAGCAGCGCCAGCGGGGCCGCCTACAATGAGCAGTTCTTC,CASSASGAAYNEQFF
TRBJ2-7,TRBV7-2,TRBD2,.,TGTGCCAGCAGCCAAAGGACTAGCGGGAGTAAGTCGTACTTC,CASSQRTSGSKSYF
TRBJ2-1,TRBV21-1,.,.,TGTGCCAGCTCGCGGCCCGCCGGGAATGAGCAGTTCTTC,CASSRPAGNEQFF
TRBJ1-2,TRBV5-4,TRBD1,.,TGTGCCAGCACCCGCCAAACCGGGACAGGGAGCTTCTATGGCTACACCTTC,CASTRQTGTGSFYGYTF
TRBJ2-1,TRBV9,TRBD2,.,TGTGCCAGCAGCGTAGCGGGCGGGAGGGTTTACAATGAGCAGTTCTTC,CASSVAGGRVYNEQFF
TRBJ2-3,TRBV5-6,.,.,TGTGCCAGCAGCCAGGGGGGCCAGGGAAGGGGTACGCAGTATTTT,CASSQGGQGRGTQYF
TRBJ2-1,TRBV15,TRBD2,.,TGTGCCACCAGCAGAGATACTGGGAGGGGAGGCAATGAGCAGTTCTTC,CATSRDTGRGGNEQFF
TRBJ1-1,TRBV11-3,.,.,TGTGCCAGCAGCCCCAATCAGGGGCAGGGTGAAGCTTTCTTT,CASSPNQGQGEAFF
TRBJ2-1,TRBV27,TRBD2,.,TGTGCCAGCCTTTCCCAACTAGCGGGAAACAATGAGCAGTTCTTC,CASLSQLAGNNEQFF
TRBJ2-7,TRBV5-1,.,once,TGCGCCAGCAGCTTTGCAGATCACTACGAGCAGTACTTC,CASSFADHYEQYF
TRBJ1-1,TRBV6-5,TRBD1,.,TGTGCCAGCAGCCGGACAGGGGACACTGAAGCTTTCTTT,CASSRTGDTEAFF
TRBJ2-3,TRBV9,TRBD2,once,TGTGCCAGCAGCGCCCTGACTAGCGGGGGCACAGATACGCAGTATTTT,CASSALTSGGTDTQYF
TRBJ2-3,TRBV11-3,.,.,TGTGCCAGCAGCTTAAACAGGTTAGATACGCAGTATTTT,CASSLNRLDTQYF